Listed here are 19 T cell receptor beta chains from one sample, sequenced in a study of resident and recirculating memory T cells in vitiligo. The data were produced by immunoSEQ multiplex PCR, yet TCRdb's version contains in-frame clones alone and is incomplete. The sample includes 72,000 or so clones, 90% to 95% of them seen just once. Sequenced input: blood. The receptors were gathered from a male donor with vitiligo.

The chain couples TRBV19 to TRBJ2-5; D is unresolved. The CDR3 runs to 18 residues. Germline V lookup: CDR1 LNHDA, CDR2 SQIVND (reference sequence). Trimming pared 5 bases from V and 4 bases from J, leaving 26 bases between. CDR3: CASSSRPDFPPRRETQYF. DNA for the CDR3: TGTGCCAGTAGTTCCCGGCCCGACTTCCCCCCCCGGCGAGAGACCCAGTACTTC.

This chain joins TRBV27 and TRBJ2-7; D not certain. The CDR3 covers 12 residues. Germline V CDR1 and CDR2: MNHEY, SMNVEV (reference sequence). V was shortened by 3 bases and J by 0 bases, with 3 bases between the two germline ends. The CDR3 loop is CASSFSSYEQYF. The CDR3 nucleotides read TGTGCCAGCAGTTTTAGCTCCTACGAGCAGTACTTC.

This clone showed up just once. The rearrangement joins TRBV2 to TRBJ1-2, with D hard to call. This CDR3 is 13 amino acids long. V was trimmed by 8 bases and J by 2 bases, leaving 12 bases between them. Germline V lookup: CDR1 SNHLY, CDR2 FYNNEI. The CDR3 protein is CASVEGGNYGYTF. The CDR3 DNA follows: TGTGCCAGCGTGGAGGGAGGGAACTATGGCTACACCTTC.

The count of this clone is one. V gene TRBV9 combines with J gene TRBJ2-3; 9 nucleotides line up with TRBD2. Trimming took 1 base from V and 4 from J; bases not matched to a gene: 13. Germline CDR1 reads SGDLS; CDR2 reads YYNGEE. CDR3 length: 18 residues. CDR3 sequence reads: CASSVYGRGGRAADTQYF. CDR3 nucleotide sequence: TGTGCCAGCAGCGTATATGGAAGGGGCGGGAGGGCGGCAGATACGCAGTATTTT.

V is TRBV27 and J is TRBJ2-7; TRBD2 agrees at 7 bases. The CDR3 covers 16 residues. The germline gives CDR1 MNHEY, CDR2 SMNVEV (reference sequence). V trimming: 5 bases; J trimming: 7 bases; junction bases outside the gene matches: 17. The CDR3 bases are TGTGCCAGCAGTCATCCCTTTGGCGGGAGATTGCAAGAGCAGTACTTC. Translating gives CASSHPFGGRLQEQYF.

V and J are TRBV6-1 and TRBJ1-5; D unclear. The CDR3 spans 13 residues. V was shortened by 4 bases and J by 0 bases, with 4 bases between the two germline ends. Germline V gives CDR1 MNHNS, CDR2 SASEGT. In nucleotides, the CDR3 is TGTGCCAGCAGTGTTAATAGCAATCAGCCCCAGCATTTT. Translated: CASSVNSNQPQHF.

The V gene is TRBV19, the J gene TRBJ1-1, with TRBD1 identical over 9 bases. This CDR3 has 14 residues. Germline V CDR1 and CDR2: LNHDA, SQIVND (reference sequence). The V and J ends lost 9 bases and 4 bases, in that order; junction bases with no gene match: 9. The CDR3 DNA reads TGTGCCAGCAAACAACAGGGGGCGGCCACTGAAGCTTTCTTT. Its translation: CASKQQGAATEAFF.

The count of this clone is one. The chain carries TRBV7-3 and TRBJ1-1; the D is unclear. Trimming left V 4 bases short and J 3 bases short, with 9 bases between. CDR3 length: 13 amino acids. Germline V gives CDR1 SGHTA, CDR2 FQGTGA. CDR3 in amino acids: CASSSSLDTEAFF. The CDR3 nucleotides are TGTGCCAGCAGCTCTAGCCTGGACACTGAAGCTTTCTTT.

The rearrangement uses TRBV6-5 and TRBJ2-1, with 12 bases that match TRBD2. With 2 bases clipped from V and 8 bases from J, the junction kept 7 bases outside the gene matches. Germline V lookup: CDR1 MNHEY, CDR2 SVGAGI. This CDR3 region has 16 residues. The CDR3: CASSYISSGRADEQFF. The CDR3 region has the DNA TGTGCCAGCAGTTACATCTCTAGCGGGAGGGCCGATGAGCAGTTCTTC.

In its sample, this clone was seen once. The rearrangement uses TRBV4-3 and TRBJ2-1, with D unresolved. This CDR3 has 17 residues. V was clipped by 1 base and J by 8 bases, with 21 bases between them. Germline V gene lookup returns CDR1 LGHNA and CDR2 YSLEER. CDR3 region: CASSQGPMVGPLDEQFF. The CDR3 DNA reads TGCGCCAGCAGCCAAGGCCCTATGGTTGGGCCCTTAGATGAGCAGTTCTTC.

The rearrangement uses TRBV7-8 and TRBJ1-4; TRBD1 matches at 11 bases. This CDR3 comprises 15 residues. With V trimmed by 7 bases and J by 4 bases, 5 bases remained unmatched. Germline CDR1 reads SGHVS; CDR2 reads FQNEAQ. Here the CDR3 reads CASTSGTGGNEKLFF. Written as DNA, the CDR3 is TGTGCCAGCACCTCAGGGACAGGGGGTAATGAAAAACTGTTTTTT. Using reference TRBV7-8 and TRBJ1-4 for the parts outside the CDR3, the full variable domain is GAGVSQSPRYKVAKRGQDVALRCDPISGHVSLFWYQQALGQGPEFLTYFQNEAQLDKSGLPSDRFFAERPEGSVSTLKIQRTQQEDSAVYLCASTSGTGGNEKLFFGSGTQLSVL.

The rearrangement joins TRBV29-1 to TRBJ2-1; 7 nucleotides match TRBD2. The CDR3 loop spans 13 amino acids. V was pared by 7 bases and J by 5 bases, with 8 bases of the junction left unmatched. Germline V gene sequence: CDR1 SQVTM, CDR2 ANQGSEA. CDR3 residues: CSARTSWDNEQFF. The CDR3 DNA follows: TGCAGCGCCAGGACTAGTTGGGACAATGAGCAGTTCTTC.

The rearrangement joins TRBV6-5 to TRBJ2-5; 8 bases are shared with TRBD2. J lost 3 bases, V lost 6 bases, and 9 bases had no gene match. This CDR3 is built from 15 residues. CDR1 and CDR2 (germline): MNHEY, SVGAGI. The CDR3 nucleotides are TGTGCCAGCAGCTTCATCGGACTAGCAGAAGAGACCCAGTACTTC. It specifies CASSFIGLAEETQYF.

This chain uses TRBV10-3 with TRBJ1-4, with D possibly being TRBD1 (6 bases). Germline lookup yields CDR1 ENHRY and CDR2 SYGVKD. Trimming pared 10 bases from V and 4 bases from J, leaving 13 bases between. This CDR3 is built from 13 residues. CDR3 region: CATHRDINEKLFF. The CDR3 DNA reads TGTGCCACCCACCGGGACATTAATGAAAAACTGTTTTTT.

The chain joins TRBV18 to TRBJ2-7, with D maybe TRBD2 (5 bases). Looked up from germline, CDR1 is KGHSH and CDR2 is LQKENI. The CDR3 loop spans 16 amino acids. V lost 3 bases to trimming and J lost 2 bases, with 17 bases between them. The CDR3 is CASSPSTDGNAYEQYF. The CDR3 nucleotides read TGTGCCAGCTCACCCTCTACGGACGGGAATGCCTACGAGCAGTACTTC.

V gene TRBV29-1 combines with J gene TRBJ1-5, with 11 positions matching TRBD1. This CDR3 has 14 amino acids. The V and J ends lost 7 bases and 3 bases, in that order; junction bases with no gene match: 5. CDR1 and CDR2 from the germline V gene are SQVTM and ANQGSEA. CDR3 DNA: TGCAGCGCTAGGACAGGGGGCTTCAATCAGCCCCAGCATTTT. Its translation is CSARTGGFNQPQHF.

The J gene is TRBJ2-3, the V gene TRBV6-4; 7 nucleotides agree with TRBD2. This CDR3 region has 16 residues. The V gene's germline CDR1 is MRHNA and CDR2 SNTAGT. Trimming removed 0 bases from V and 1 base from J; junction bases left unmatched: 4. The CDR3 DNA reads TGTGCCAGCAGTGACTCAGCGGGAAGGGGCACAGATACGCAGTATTTT. It codes for CASSDSAGRGTDTQYF.

This chain links TRBV30 with TRBJ2-7, with 9 bases matching TRBD1. CDR3 length equals 13 residues. Trimming cost V 5 bases and J 6 bases; bases outside gene matches: 8. Germline loops: CDR1 GTSNPN, CDR2 SVGIG (reference sequence). The CDR3 protein is CAWGQGILGEQYF. The CDR3 DNA reads TGTGCCTGGGGACAGGGGATCCTAGGCGAGCAGTACTTC. The whole variable domain, remainder taken from reference TRBV30 and TRBJ2-7, is SQTIHQWPATLVQPVGSPLSLECTVEGTSNPNLYWYRQAAGRGLQLLFYSVGIGQISSEVPQNLSASRPQDRQFILSSKKLLLSDSGFYLCAWGQGILGEQYFGPGTRLTVT.

This chain links TRBV19 with TRBJ2-1, with 7 bases matching TRBD2. The CDR3 spans 14 residues. Germline loops: CDR1 LNHDA, CDR2 SQIVND (reference sequence). J lost 7 bases, V lost 1 base, and 4 bases had no gene match. CDR3 in DNA: TGTGCCAGTAGTATAGGTCGGGAGGAAAATGAGCAGTTCTTC. This codes for CASSIGREENEQFF. Complete variable domain (other parts from reference TRBV19 and TRBJ2-1): DGGITQSPKYLFRKEGQNVTLSCEQNLNHDAMYWYRQDPGQGLRLIYYSQIVNDFQKGDIAEGYSVSREKKESFPLTVTSAQKNPTAFYLCASSIGREENEQFFGPGTRLTVL.